The 5 T cell receptor beta chains given below trace back to one sample, sequenced in a study of OX40 agonist ivuxolimab in advanced cancers. Generated by immunoSEQ multiplex PCR, the TCRdb table keeps only in-frame clones and is missing some. Of more than 75,000 clones in the sample, 86% were seen once. The sample consisted of CD4+ or CD8+ T cells sorted from blood, taken in a trial of the OX40 agonist ivuxolimab. Every receptor here comes from an adult with an advanced solid tumor such as melanoma, head and neck, liver or kidney cancer.

This clone was found once. The V call is TRBV6-6, the J call TRBJ1-2; D unclear. V shed 2 bases and J shed 9 bases, with 7 bases lying between them. This CDR3 has 11 residues. Germline V CDR1 and CDR2: MNHNY, SVGAGI (reference sequence). The CDR3, as DNA: TGTGCCAGCAGTTACATGGACCGCTACACCTTC. Encoded protein: CASSYMDRYTF.

The chain joins TRBV6-4 to TRBJ1-2; D gene unclear. Between the trimmed V and J ends, which lost 3 bases and 2 bases, there was a span of 10 bases. Germline V gene data show CDR1 as MRHNA and CDR2 as SNTAGT. CDR3 length: 14 amino acids. The CDR3 loop reads CASSEIGTNYGYTF. CDR3 nucleotides: TGTGCCAGCAGTGAAATCGGAACGAACTATGGCTACACCTTC.

The chain uses TRBV2 and TRBJ2-1, with TRBD2 matching 11 bases. With V trimmed by 3 bases and J by 7 bases, 2 bases remained unmatched. CDR1 SNHLY and CDR2 FYNNEI come from the germline V gene. CDR3 length equals 14 residues. CDR3 protein: CASSEASGRNEQFF. Written as DNA, the CDR3 is TGTGCCAGCAGTGAGGCTAGCGGGAGGAATGAGCAGTTCTTC.

V gene TRBV9 combines with J gene TRBJ2-7; D is undetermined. Looked up from germline, CDR1 is SGDLS and CDR2 is YYNGEE. V lost 0 bases and J 2 bases, leaving 3 bases between the germline ends. The CDR3 loop spans 12 amino acids. The CDR3 spells CASSVAPYEQYF. The CDR3 coding sequence is TGTGCCAGCAGCGTAGCTCCCTACGAGCAGTACTTC.

This clone appeared a few times. This chain links TRBV4-2 with TRBJ1-5, with TRBD1 as a possible D gene (5 bases). CDR1 is LGHNA, CDR2 YNFKEQ, per germline. The V and J ends lost 0 bases and 4 bases respectively, with 10 bases between them. The CDR3 runs 15 residues. The CDR3 DNA is TGTGCCAGCAGCCAAGATTCCGGGGGGAATCAGCCCCAGCATTTT. This codes for CASSQDSGGNQPQHF.